Listed below are T cell receptor beta chains from one sample, sequenced in a study of PD-L1 blockade in urothelial cancer. TCRdb keeps only in-frame clones here, not all; method: immunoSEQ multiplex PCR. Of 80,000 to 95,000 clones listed, approximately 87% are singletons. The sample consisted of PBMCs, taken around atezolizumab (anti-PD-L1) treatment. These TCRs come from a man between 65 and 79 years old with urothelial cancer. CDR3s include the opening cysteine and the closing phenylalanine or tryptophan. A D gene is named only where the DNA matches it firmly. Size values are once, few and many counts, or a class for expanded clones, and some rows have none.

clone size: NA; V gene: TRBV16; D gene: NA; J gene: TRBJ2-1; CDR3 protein: CASSLGRGYYNEQFF; CDR3 DNA: TGTGCCAGCAGCCTCGGCCGCGGGTACTACAATGAGCAGTTCTTC
clone size: NA; V gene: TRBV5-8; D gene: TRBD1; J gene: TRBJ1-1; CDR3 protein: CASSRTRQGLNTEAFF; CDR3 DNA: TGTGCCAGCAGCCGGACTCGACAGGGATTGAACACTGAAGCTTTCTTT
clone size: NA; V gene: TRBV6-1; D gene: TRBD1; J gene: TRBJ1-4; CDR3 protein: CASLRGQGNEKLFF; CDR3 DNA: TGTGCCAGCCTCAGGGGACAGGGTAACGAAAAACTGTTTTTT
clone size: NA; V gene: TRBV6-1; D gene: NA; J gene: TRBJ1-3; CDR3 protein: CASSALSGNTIYF; CDR3 DNA: TGTGCCAGCAGTGCCCTATCTGGAAACACCATATATTTT
clone size: NA; V gene: TRBV19; D gene: TRBD1; J gene: TRBJ1-5; CDR3 protein: CASSIGGWDSANNQPQHF; CDR3 DNA: TGTGCCAGTAGTATAGGGGGCTGGGACAGCGCAAACAATCAGCCCCAGCATTTT
clone size: once; V gene: TRBV15; D gene: NA; J gene: TRBJ1-4; CDR3 protein: CATSRDSSTNEKLFF; CDR3 DNA: TGTGCCACCAGCAGGGACAGCTCAACTAATGAAAAACTGTTTTTT
clone size: NA; V gene: TRBV7-9; D gene: TRBD2; J gene: TRBJ2-3; CDR3 protein: CASSLGLAGPTDTQYF; CDR3 DNA: TGTGCCAGCAGCTTAGGACTAGCGGGGCCGACAGATACGCAGTATTTT
clone size: NA; V gene: TRBV19; D gene: NA; J gene: TRBJ1-4; CDR3 protein: CASQPLGGAQEKLFF; CDR3 DNA: TGTGCCAGTCAGCCCTTAGGGGGGGCGCAGGAAAAACTGTTTTTT
clone size: NA; V gene: TRBV1; D gene: NA; J gene: TRBJ2-3; CDR3 protein: CTSSGWSGGFPCTDTQYF; CDR3 DNA: TGCACCAGCAGCGGCTGGAGCGGGGGGTTTCCATGCACAGATACGCAGTATTTT
clone size: NA; V gene: TRBV7-3; D gene: NA; J gene: TRBJ2-1; CDR3 protein: CASSPGTTNEQFF; CDR3 DNA: TGTGCCAGCAGCCCAGGGACAACGAATGAGCAGTTCTTC
clone size: NA; V gene: TRBV7-9; D gene: NA; J gene: TRBJ2-1; CDR3 protein: CASSLPTGFNEQFF; CDR3 DNA: TGTGCCAGCAGCTTACCGACAGGATTCAATGAGCAGTTCTTC
clone size: NA; V gene: TRBV5-4; D gene: TRBD1; J gene: TRBJ2-5; CDR3 protein: CASSPRQGADQETQYF; CDR3 DNA: TGTGCCAGCAGCCCCCGACAGGGGGCAGACCAAGAGACCCAGTACTTC
clone size: few; V gene: TRBV7-8; D gene: TRBD2; J gene: TRBJ2-3; CDR3 protein: CASSLVQRGSTDTQYF; CDR3 DNA: TGTGCCAGCAGCTTAGTTCAGCGGGGGAGCACAGATACGCAGTATTTT
clone size: NA; V gene: TRBV18; D gene: NA; J gene: TRBJ2-5; CDR3 protein: CASSPVSFGGRETQYF; CDR3 DNA: TGTGCCAGCTCACCCGTCAGTTTTGGGGGGAGAGAGACCCAGTACTTC